The 8 T cell receptor beta chains reported below all come from one sample, sequenced in a study of T cell responses to AZD1222 COVID-19 vaccine. The method was immunoSEQ multiplex PCR; TCRdb's version includes in-frame clones alone and lacks a portion of them. The sample carries 95,000 to 150,000 clones, roughly 91% recorded once. The sample was peripheral blood, taken on day 0 of AZD1222 vaccination. The receptors derive from an adult in good health.

J is TRBJ2-5 and V is TRBV7-3; 7 positions agree with TRBD1. CDR1 is SGHTA and CDR2 is FQGTGA in the germline V gene. The CDR3 is 15 residues long. The J segment lost 3 bases and the V segment lost 5 bases, leaving 9 bases of the junction unmatched. For the CDR3, the DNA is TGTGCCAGCAGCGAAACCTTGGGACAGAAAGAGACCCAGTACTTC. Translation gives CASSETLGQKETQYF.

The CDR3 loop reads CASSLHGQGLNTEAFF. CDR3 coding DNA: TGTGCCAGCAGCTTACATGGGCAGGGGCTGAACACTGAAGCTTTCTTT. The rearrangement uses TRBV7-2 and TRBJ1-1; D possibly corresponds to TRBD1 (6 bases). Germline lookup yields CDR1 SGHTA and CDR2 FQGNSA. This CDR3 region has 16 residues. Deletions cut 2 bases from V and 0 bases from J, with 13 bases between.

Turning to this clone: A much larger clone lies one base from this, so it may be a read error. The rearrangement joins TRBV28 to TRBJ1-2; D perhaps matches TRBD1 (5 bases). The CDR3 is 13 amino acids. Germline V CDR1 and CDR2: MDHEN, SYDVKM. Trimming cost V 6 bases and J 3 bases, with 11 bases left between them. The CDR3 DNA is TGTGCCAGCAGCCCCGGGACTGACTATGGCTACACCTTC. Translating gives CASSPGTDYGYTF.

This clone has only one observation. The chain joins TRBV9 to TRBJ2-4; 7 positions match TRBD1. This CDR3 is built from 12 residues. The germline CDR1 and CDR2 sequences are SGDLS and YYNGEE. V trimming: 7 bases; J trimming: 6 bases; junction bases outside the gene matches: 4. The CDR3 reads CASGRQGNIQYF. In nucleotides, the CDR3 is TGTGCCAGCGGACGACAGGGAAACATTCAGTACTTC. Supplemented by reference TRBV9 and TRBJ2-4, the full variable domain reads DSGVTQTPKHLITATGQRVTLRCSPRSGDLSVYWYQQSLDQGLQFLIQYYNGEERAKGNILERFSAQQFPDLHSELNLSSLELGDSALYFCASGRQGNIQYFGAGTRLSVL.

The J gene is TRBJ1-4, the V gene TRBV19; the D is unclear. Germline V lookup: CDR1 LNHDA, CDR2 SQIVND (reference sequence). V lost 1 base, J lost 13 bases, and 10 bases lay in between. This CDR3 region has 12 residues. CDR3 DNA sequence: TGTGCCAGTAGTATAGTTCCGGGAGGACTGTTTTTT. It yields the protein CASSIVPGGLFF.

This rearrangement joins TRBV30 to TRBJ2-2; D unclear. CDR1 is GTSNPN, CDR2 SVGIG, per germline (reference sequence). This CDR3 spans 13 amino acids. V was clipped by 4 bases and J by 4 bases, with 10 bases between them. The CDR3 coding sequence is TGTGCCTGGACCCGAGGCGCCACCGGGGAGCTGTTTTTT. It yields the protein CAWTRGATGELFF.

The rearrangement links TRBV11-2 to TRBJ1-4, with D possibly TRBD1 on 6 matching bases. Germline assignment: CDR1 SGHAT and CDR2 FQNNGV. V shed 3 bases and J shed 9 bases, with 11 bases lying between them. The CDR3 covers 13 residues. In DNA, the CDR3 is TGTGCCAGCAGCTTCGGGGGCAGGCAAAAACTGTTTTTT. This codes for CASSFGGRQKLFF.

The gene calls are TRBV19 and TRBJ1-5, with D uncertain. V lost 0 bases and J 0 bases, leaving 12 bases between the germline ends. The CDR3 covers 17 residues. CDR1 LNHDA and CDR2 SQIVND come from the germline V gene (reference sequence). The CDR3 bases are TGTGCCAGTAGTATAGATCTATCCGGGTTTAGCAATCAGCCCCAGCATTTT. It encodes CASSIDLSGFSNQPQHF.